This T cell receptor beta chain comes out of a study of blood T cells in healthy people across ages. About this clonotype itself: This could be a read error, since a much larger clone is one nucleotide away.

The CDR3 is 17 residues long. CDR1 is SGHTA, CDR2 FQGNSA, per germline. Trimming removed 2 bases at V and 10 bases at J, with 24 bases between. The use of a sample-barcoded 5' primer and a J-beta primer mix characterized a second PCR of about 7 to 12 cycles. One entry per CDR3 protein, called by TCRdb with MiXCR from the 5' RACE reads. The data contain 650,000 to 800,000 distinct CDR3 sequences, around 43% of them singletons. The TCR comes from a man between 60 and 75 years old in good health. What was sequenced was blood. The chain joins TRBV7-2 to TRBJ2-1; D is possibly TRBD2 (6 bases). CDR3 loop: CASSLRSGGASSYEQFF. In DNA, the CDR3 is TGTGCCAGCAGCTTACGGTCCGGCGGGGCGAGCTCCTACGAGCAGTTCTTC.